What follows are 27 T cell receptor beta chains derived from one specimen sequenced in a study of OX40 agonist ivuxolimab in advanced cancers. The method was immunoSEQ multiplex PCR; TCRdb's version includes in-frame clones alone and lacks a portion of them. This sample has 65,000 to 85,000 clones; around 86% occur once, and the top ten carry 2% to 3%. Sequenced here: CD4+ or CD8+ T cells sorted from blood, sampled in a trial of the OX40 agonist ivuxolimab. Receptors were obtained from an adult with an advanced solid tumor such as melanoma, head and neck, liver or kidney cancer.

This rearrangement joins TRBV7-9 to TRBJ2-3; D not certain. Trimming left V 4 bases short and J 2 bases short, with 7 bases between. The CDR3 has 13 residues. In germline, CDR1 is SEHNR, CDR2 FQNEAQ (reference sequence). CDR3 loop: CASSYQITDTQYF. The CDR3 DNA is TGTGCCAGCAGCTACCAGATCACAGATACGCAGTATTTT.

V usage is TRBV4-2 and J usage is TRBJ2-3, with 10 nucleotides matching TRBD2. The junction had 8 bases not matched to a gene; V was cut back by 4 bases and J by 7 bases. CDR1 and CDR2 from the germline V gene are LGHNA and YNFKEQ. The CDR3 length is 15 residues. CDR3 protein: CASSLETSGTYTQYF. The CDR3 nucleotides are TGTGCCAGCAGCCTCGAAACTAGCGGGACCTATACGCAGTATTTT.

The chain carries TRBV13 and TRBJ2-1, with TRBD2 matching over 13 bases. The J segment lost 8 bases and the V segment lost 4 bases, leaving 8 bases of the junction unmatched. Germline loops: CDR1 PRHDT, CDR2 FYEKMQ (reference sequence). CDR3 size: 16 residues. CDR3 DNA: TGTGCCAGCAGCTCACGACTAGCGGGGGGTTTAGATGAGCAGTTCTTC. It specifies CASSSRLAGGLDEQFF.

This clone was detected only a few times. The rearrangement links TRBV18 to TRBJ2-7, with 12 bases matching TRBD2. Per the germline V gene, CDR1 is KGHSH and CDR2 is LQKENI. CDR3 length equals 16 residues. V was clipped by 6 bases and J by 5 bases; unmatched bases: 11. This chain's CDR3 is CASSQGLAGSRDEQYF. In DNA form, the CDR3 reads TGTGCCAGCTCCCAAGGACTAGCGGGGAGTAGGGACGAGCAGTACTTC.

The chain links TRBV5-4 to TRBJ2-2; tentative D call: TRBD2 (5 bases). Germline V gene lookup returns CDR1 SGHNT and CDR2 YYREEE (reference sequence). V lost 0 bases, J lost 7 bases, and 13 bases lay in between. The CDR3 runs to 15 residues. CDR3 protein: CASSLGEKGIGELFF. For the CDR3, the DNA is TGTGCCAGCAGCTTGGGGGAGAAGGGCATCGGGGAGCTGTTTTTT.

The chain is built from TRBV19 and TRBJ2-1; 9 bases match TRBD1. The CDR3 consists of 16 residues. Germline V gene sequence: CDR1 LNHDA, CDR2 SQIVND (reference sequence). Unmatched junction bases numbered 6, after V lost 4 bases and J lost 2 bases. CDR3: CASSKAGTGPYNEQFF. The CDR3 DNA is TGTGCCAGTAGTAAAGCCGGGACAGGGCCCTACAATGAGCAGTTCTTC.

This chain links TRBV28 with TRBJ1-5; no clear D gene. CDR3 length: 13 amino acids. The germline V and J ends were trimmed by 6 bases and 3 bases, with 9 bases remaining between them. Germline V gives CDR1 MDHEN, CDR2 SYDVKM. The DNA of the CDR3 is TGTGCCAGCAGATCCAGTCTCAATCAGCCCCAGCATTTT. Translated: CASRSSLNQPQHF.

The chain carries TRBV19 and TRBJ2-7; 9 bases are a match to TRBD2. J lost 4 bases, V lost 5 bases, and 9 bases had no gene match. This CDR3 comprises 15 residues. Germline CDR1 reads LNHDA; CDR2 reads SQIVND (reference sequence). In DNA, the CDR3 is TGTGCCAGTAGTCCCAACCGCGGGGGGGCTTACGAGCAGTACTTC. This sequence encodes CASSPNRGGAYEQYF.

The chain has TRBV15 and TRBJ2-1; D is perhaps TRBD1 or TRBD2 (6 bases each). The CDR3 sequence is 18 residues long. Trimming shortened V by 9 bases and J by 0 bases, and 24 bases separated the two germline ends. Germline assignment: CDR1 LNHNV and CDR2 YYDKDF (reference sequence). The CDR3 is CATEEGGGGLSSYNEQFF. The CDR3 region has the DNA TGTGCCACAGAGGAGGGAGGTGGGGGCTTAAGCTCCTACAATGAGCAGTTCTTC.

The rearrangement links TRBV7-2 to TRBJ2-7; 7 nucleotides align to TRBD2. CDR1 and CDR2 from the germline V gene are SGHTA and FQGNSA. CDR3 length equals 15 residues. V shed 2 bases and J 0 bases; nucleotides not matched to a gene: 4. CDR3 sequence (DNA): TGTGCCAGCAGCTTATCGGCGGGGGTCTCCTACGAGCAGTACTTC. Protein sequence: CASSLSAGVSYEQYF.

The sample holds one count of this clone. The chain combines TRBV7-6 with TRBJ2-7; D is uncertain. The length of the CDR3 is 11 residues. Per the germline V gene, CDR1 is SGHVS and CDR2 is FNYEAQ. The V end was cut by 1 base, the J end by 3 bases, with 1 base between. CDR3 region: CASSLDYEQYF. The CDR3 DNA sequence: TGTGCCAGCAGCTTAGACTACGAGCAGTACTTC.

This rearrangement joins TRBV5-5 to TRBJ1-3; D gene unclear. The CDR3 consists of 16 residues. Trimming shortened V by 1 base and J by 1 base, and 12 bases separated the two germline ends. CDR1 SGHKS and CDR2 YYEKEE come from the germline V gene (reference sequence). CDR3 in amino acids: CASSLILELSGNTIYF. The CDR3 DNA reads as TGTGCCAGCAGCTTGATTCTTGAGCTATCTGGAAACACCATATATTTT.

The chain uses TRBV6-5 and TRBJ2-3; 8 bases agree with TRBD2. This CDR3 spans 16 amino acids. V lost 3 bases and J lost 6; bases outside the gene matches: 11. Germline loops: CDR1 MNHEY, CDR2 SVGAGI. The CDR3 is CASSYSAGGSEDTQYF. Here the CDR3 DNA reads TGTGCCAGCAGTTATTCGGCGGGGGGAAGTGAGGATACGCAGTATTTT.

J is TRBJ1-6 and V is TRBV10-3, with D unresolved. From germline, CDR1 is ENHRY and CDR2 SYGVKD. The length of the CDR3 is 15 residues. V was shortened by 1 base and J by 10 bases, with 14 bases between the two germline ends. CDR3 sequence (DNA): TGTGCCATCAGTGAGTTCGCCCCGGAGGAATCACCCCTCCACTTT. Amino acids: CAISEFAPEESPLHF.

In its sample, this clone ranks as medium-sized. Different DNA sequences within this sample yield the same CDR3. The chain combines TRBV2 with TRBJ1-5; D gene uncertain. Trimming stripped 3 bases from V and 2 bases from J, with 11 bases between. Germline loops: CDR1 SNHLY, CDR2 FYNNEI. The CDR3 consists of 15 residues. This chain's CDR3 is CASSDYTRGNQPQHF. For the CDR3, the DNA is TGTGCCAGCAGTGATTATACGAGGGGCAATCAGCCCCAGCATTTT.

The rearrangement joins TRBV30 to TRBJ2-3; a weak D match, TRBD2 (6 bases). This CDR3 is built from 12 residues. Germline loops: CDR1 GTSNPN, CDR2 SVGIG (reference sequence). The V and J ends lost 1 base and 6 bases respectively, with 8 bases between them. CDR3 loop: CAWSDRGDTQYF. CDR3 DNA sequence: TGTGCCTGGAGTGATCGGGGGGATACGCAGTATTTT.

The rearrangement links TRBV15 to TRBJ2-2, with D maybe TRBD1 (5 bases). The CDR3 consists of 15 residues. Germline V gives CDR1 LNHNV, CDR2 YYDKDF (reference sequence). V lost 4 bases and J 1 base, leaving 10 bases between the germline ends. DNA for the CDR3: TGTGCCACCAGCAAGTATCAGGGGAACACCGGGGAGCTGTTTTTT. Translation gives CATSKYQGNTGELFF.

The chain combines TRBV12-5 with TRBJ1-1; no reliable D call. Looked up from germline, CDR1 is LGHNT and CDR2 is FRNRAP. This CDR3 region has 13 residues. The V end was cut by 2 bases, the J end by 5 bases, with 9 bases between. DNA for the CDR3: TGTGCTAGTGGTTTGCCACAGAAGACTGAAGCTTTCTTT. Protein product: CASGLPQKTEAFF.

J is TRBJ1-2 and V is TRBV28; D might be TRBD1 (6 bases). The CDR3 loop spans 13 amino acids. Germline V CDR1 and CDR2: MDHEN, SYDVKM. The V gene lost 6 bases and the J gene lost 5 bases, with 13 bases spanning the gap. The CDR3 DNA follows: TGTGCCAGCAGGCCCGGGACATTATATGGCTACACCTTC. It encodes CASRPGTLYGYTF.

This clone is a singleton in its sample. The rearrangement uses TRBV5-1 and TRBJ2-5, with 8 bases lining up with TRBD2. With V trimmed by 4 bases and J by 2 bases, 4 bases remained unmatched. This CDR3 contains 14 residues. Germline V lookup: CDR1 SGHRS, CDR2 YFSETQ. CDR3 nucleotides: TGCGCCAGCAGCCCGGGAGGGACTCAAGAGACCCAGTACTTC. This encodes CASSPGGTQETQYF. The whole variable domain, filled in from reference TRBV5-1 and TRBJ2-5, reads KAGVTQTPRYLIKTRGQQVTLSCSPISGHRSVSWYQQTPGQGLQFLFEYFSETQRNKGNFPGRFSGRQFSNSRSEMNVSTLELGDSALYLCASSPGGTQETQYFGPGTRLLVL.

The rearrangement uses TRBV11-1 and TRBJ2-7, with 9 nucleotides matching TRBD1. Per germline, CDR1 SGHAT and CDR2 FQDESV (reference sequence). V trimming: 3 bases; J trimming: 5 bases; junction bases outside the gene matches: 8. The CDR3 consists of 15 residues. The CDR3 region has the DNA TGTGCCAGCAGCTTGTCGGGACAGGGTACCCACGAGCAGTACTTC. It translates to CASSLSGQGTHEQYF.

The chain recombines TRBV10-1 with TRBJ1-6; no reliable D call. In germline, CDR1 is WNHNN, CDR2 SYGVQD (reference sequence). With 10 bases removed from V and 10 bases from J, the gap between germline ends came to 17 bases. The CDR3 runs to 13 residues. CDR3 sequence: CATRPGPRSPLHF. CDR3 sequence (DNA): TGCGCCACTCGGCCGGGCCCCAGGTCACCCCTCCACTTT.

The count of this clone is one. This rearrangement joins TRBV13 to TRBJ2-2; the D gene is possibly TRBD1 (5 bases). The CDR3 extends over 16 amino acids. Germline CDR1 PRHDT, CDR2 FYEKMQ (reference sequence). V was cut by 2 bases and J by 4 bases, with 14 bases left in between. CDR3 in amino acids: CASSLISRAITGELFF. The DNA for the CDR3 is TGTGCCAGCAGCTTAATTTCCAGGGCCATCACCGGGGAGCTGTTTTTT.

The CDR3 sequence: CAISVVANEQFF. The DNA of the CDR3 is TGTGCCATCAGTGTGGTAGCGAATGAGCAGTTCTTC. The V and J genes are TRBV10-3 and TRBJ2-1; possibly TRBD2 for D (5 bases). In germline, CDR1 is ENHRY, CDR2 SYGVKD. This CDR3 region has 12 residues. V was trimmed by 4 bases and J by 7 bases, leaving 8 bases between them.

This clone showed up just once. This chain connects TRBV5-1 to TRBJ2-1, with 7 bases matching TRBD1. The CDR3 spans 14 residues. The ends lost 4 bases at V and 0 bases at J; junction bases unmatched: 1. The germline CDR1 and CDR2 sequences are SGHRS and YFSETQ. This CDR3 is CASSQGVSYNEQFF. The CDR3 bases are TGCGCCAGCAGCCAGGGGGTCTCCTACAATGAGCAGTTCTTC.

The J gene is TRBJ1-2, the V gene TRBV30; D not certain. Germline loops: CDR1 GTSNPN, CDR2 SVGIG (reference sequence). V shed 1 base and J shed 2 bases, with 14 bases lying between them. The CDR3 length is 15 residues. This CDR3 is CAWSGRVRLNYGYTF. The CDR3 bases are TGTGCCTGGAGTGGCCGGGTCCGGTTGAACTATGGCTACACCTTC. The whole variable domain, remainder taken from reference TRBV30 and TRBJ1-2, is SQTIHQWPATLVQPVGSPLSLECTVEGTSNPNLYWYRQAAGRGLQLLFYSVGIGQISSEVPQNLSASRPQDRQFILSSKKLLLSDSGFYLCAWSGRVRLNYGYTFGSGTRLTVV.

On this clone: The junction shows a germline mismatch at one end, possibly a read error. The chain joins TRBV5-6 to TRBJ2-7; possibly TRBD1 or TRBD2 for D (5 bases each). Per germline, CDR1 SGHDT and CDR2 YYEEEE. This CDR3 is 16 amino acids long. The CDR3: CASSLIGSRGPYGQYF. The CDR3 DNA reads TGTGCCAGCAGCTTGATAGGCAGTCGGGGACCGTACGGGCAGTACTTC.